This T cell receptor beta chain was identified in a study of cytomegalovirus exposure and HLA in healthy donors. Study at large: In a later analysis, it was reported that the 110 or so validation repertoires had been produced on the same platform as the 690 or so repertoires belonging to the first cohort.

Profiled with immunoSEQ multiplex PCR; TCRdb holds only in-frame clones, not every one. The table records roughly 150,000 clones, 70% to 90% of them present only once. The germline V and J ends were trimmed by 2 bases and 7 bases, with 20 bases remaining between them. This CDR3 spans 16 amino acids. The germline CDR1 and CDR2 sequences are MDHEN and SYDVKM. With respect to this clone: What it recognizes is unknown.

General observations from the study: Cytomegalovirus association was listed for 150 to 200 TCR beta chains. Specificity for CMV antigens was confirmed in vitro for a few of the CMV-associated chains. The finding came from a later analysis; first-cohort TCR clusters tended to co-occur in the 110 or so validation repertoires.

Source material: PBMCs. This TCR was sampled from a man in his late teens or twenties in good health and CMV-seronegative. The V gene is TRBV28, the J gene TRBJ1-2; tentatively, D is TRBD1 (5 bases). Here the CDR3 DNA reads TGTGCCAGCAGTTTAATGATGGGGGGGTTAGGCCGTGGCTACACCTTC. It codes for CASSLMMGGLGRGYTF.